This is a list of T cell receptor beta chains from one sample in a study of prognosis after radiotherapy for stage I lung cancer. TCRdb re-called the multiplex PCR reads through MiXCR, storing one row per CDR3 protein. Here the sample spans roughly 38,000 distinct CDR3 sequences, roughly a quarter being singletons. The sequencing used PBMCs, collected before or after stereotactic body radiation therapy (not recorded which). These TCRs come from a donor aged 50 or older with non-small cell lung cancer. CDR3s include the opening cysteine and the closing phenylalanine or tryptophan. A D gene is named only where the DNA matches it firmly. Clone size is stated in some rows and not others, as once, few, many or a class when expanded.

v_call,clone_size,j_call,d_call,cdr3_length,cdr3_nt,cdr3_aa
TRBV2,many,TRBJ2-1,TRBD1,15,TGTGCCAGCAACCTGGGGGACAGGGGTGGGAATGAGCAGTTCTTC,CASNLGDRGGNEQFF
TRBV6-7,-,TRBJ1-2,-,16,TGTGCCAGCAGTTACACGACAGCCAGGCTTAACTATGGCTACACCTTC,CASSYTTARLNYGYTF
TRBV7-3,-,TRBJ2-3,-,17,TGTGCCAGCACCCTAAAAAACTTATGGACGGGCACAGATACGCAGTATTTT,CASTLKNLWTGTDTQYF
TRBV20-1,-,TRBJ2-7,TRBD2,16,TGCAGTGCTAGAAAATATATAGGAGGGAGGGACTACGAGCAGTACTTC,CSARKYIGGRDYEQYF
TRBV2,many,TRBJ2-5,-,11,TGTGCCAGCAGTATCACAGAGACCCAGTACTTC,CASSITETQYF
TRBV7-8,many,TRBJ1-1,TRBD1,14,TGTGCCAGCAGCTTAGGGCGCACAGGGGGCTCTGCTTTCTTT,CASSLGRTGGSAFF
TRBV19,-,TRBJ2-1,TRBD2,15,TGTGCCAGAAGTACAAAGAGCGGGGGGGCGGATGAGCAGTTCTTC,CARSTKSGGADEQFF
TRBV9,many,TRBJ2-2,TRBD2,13,TGTGCCAGCGGCGGGGGGTGGACCGGGGAGCTGTTTTTT,CASGGGWTGELFF
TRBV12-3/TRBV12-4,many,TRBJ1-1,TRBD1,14,TGTGCCAGCACCCCGCAGGGGGTAGTAACTGAAGCTTTCTTT,CASTPQGVVTEAFF
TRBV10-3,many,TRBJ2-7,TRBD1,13,TGTGCCATCGCCGGGACAGGGCCCTACGAGCAGTACTTC,CAIAGTGPYEQYF
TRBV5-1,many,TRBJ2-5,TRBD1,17,TGCGCCAGCAGCTTGGCATGGAGCCGGACAGGACAAGAGACCCAGTACTTC,CASSLAWSRTGQETQYF
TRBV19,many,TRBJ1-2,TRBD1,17,TGTGCCAGTAGCCAAACCGGGACAGGGAAGACGCGGGATGGCTACACCTTC,CASSQTGTGKTRDGYTF
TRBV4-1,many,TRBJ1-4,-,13,TGCGCCAGCAGCCCGGGGACAACTGAAAAACTGTTTTTT,CASSPGTTEKLFF
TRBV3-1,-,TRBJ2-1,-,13,TGTGCCAGCAGCCAAACAAAAGCGAACGCGCAGTCCTTC,CASSQTKANAQSF
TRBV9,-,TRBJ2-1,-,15,TGTGCCAGCATCATAGGTGCTAGCGTATACAATGAGCAGTTCTTC,CASIIGASVYNEQFF
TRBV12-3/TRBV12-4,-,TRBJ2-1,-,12,TGTGCCAGCTGTCAACAGCCTATAGAGCAGTTCTTC,CASCQQPIEQFF
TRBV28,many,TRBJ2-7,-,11,TGTGCCACCGAAAATGAGATTGCGCAGTACTTC,CATENEIAQYF
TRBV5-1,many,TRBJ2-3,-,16,TGCGCCAGCAGCTGGCGGGCGCTCCTCCTCACAGATACGCAGTATTTT,CASSWRALLLTDTQYF
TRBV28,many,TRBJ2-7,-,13,TGTGCCAGCAGTTTGAGCCAGTCCTACGAGCAGTACTTC,CASSLSQSYEQYF
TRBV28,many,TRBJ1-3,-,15,TGTGCCAGCCGTCTCGGGCTTCGGTTTGGAAACACCATATATTTT,CASRLGLRFGNTIYF
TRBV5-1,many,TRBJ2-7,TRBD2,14,TGCGCCAGCAGCTTGAGGGCTAGCGGGGGCGAGCAGTACTTC,CASSLRASGGEQYF
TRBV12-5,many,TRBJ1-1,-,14,TGTGCTAGTGCCCCGGGTGGGGGACGAACTGAAGCTTTCTTT,CASAPGGGRTEAFF
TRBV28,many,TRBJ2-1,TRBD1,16,TGTGCCAGCAGGATTAGAGGGGACAGGAGGTTCGATGAGCAGTTCTTC,CASRIRGDRRFDEQFF
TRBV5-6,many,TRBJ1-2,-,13,TGTGCCAGCAGCCAAGACAGGCACAGTGGCTACACCTTC,CASSQDRHSGYTF
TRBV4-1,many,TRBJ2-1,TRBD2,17,TGCGCCAGCAGCCTGGCATCCGGGACTAGCGGAGACAATGAGCAGTTCTTC,CASSLASGTSGDNEQFF
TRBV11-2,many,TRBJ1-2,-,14,TGTGCCAGCAGCACTGCCACAACTAACTATGGCTACACCTTC,CASSTATTNYGYTF
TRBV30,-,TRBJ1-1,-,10,TGTGCCTGGAGGGGGGAGGGGGCTTTCTTT,CAWRGEGAFF
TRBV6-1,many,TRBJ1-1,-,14,TGTGCCAGCTCGGCCCAATCTGTGAACACTGAAGCTTTCTTT,CASSAQSVNTEAFF
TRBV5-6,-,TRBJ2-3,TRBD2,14,TGTGCCAGCAGCTGGACTAGCTACCCATATACGCAGTATTTT,CASSWTSYPYTQYF
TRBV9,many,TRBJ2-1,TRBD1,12,TGTGCCAGCAGTCGACAGGGAAATGAGCAGTTCTTC,CASSRQGNEQFF
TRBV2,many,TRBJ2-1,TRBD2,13,TGTGCCAGCAGTACGGGGCTAGCGGGAGAGCAGTTCTTC,CASSTGLAGEQFF
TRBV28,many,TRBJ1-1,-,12,TGTGCCAGCAGTTTCCGAGGACAACAAGCTTTCTTT,CASSFRGQQAFF
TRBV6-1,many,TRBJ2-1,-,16,TGTGCCAGCAGTGAATTGGGGCCTAGTATCTACAATGAGCAGTTCTTC,CASSELGPSIYNEQFF
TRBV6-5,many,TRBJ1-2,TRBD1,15,TGTGCCAGCAGTTCATCCGGGACAGCAAACTATGGCTACACCTTC,CASSSSGTANYGYTF
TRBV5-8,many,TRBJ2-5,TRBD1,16,TGTGCCAGCAGCTACGGACAGGGGGCCTACCAAGAGACCCAGTACTTC,CASSYGQGAYQETQYF
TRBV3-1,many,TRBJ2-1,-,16,TGTGCCAGCAGCCAAGATGGGCAGGGCCGGTACAATGAGCAGTTCTTC,CASSQDGQGRYNEQFF
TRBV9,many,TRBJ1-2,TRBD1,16,TGTGCCAGCAGCGTAGGATTGTCAGGGGGTACCTATGGCTACACCTTC,CASSVGLSGGTYGYTF
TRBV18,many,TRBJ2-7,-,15,TGTGCCAGCTCACCACCGAAAGCAGGGACCTACGAGCAGTACTTC,CASSPPKAGTYEQYF
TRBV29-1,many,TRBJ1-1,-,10,TGCAGCGTTGTGGGTGGGGTAGCTTTCTTT,CSVVGGVAFF
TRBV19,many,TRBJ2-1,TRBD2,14,TGTGCCAGTCGCTCAGGACTAGCGGGGCTGGGGCAGTTCTTC,CASRSGLAGLGQFF
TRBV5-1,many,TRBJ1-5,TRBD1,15,TGCGCCAGCAGCCTACAGGGGGAATACAATCAGCCCCAGCATTTT,CASSLQGEYNQPQHF
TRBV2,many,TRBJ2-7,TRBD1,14,TGTGCCAGCAGGGGAGGACAGGGCTCCTACGAGCAGTACTTC,CASRGGQGSYEQYF
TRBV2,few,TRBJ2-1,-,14,TGTGCCAGCAGTGAATCGGCTAAGGGCAATGAGCAGTTCTTC,CASSESAKGNEQFF
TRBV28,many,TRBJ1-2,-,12,TGTGCCAGCAGTTGGGAGGGGTATGGCTACACCTTC,CASSWEGYGYTF
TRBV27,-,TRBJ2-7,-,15,TGTGCCAGCAGTATCCTTCAGGGGGGAGCGTACGAGCAGTACTTC,CASSILQGGAYEQYF
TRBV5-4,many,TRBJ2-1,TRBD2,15,TGTGCCAGCAGCTTGGAACTAGCGGTGGTAAATGAGCAGTTCTTC,CASSLELAVVNEQFF
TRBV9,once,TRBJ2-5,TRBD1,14,TGTGCCAACAGCGTTCAGGGGGCGAGGGAGACCCAGTACTTC,CANSVQGARETQYF
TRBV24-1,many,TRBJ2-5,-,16,TGTGCCACCAGTGACCGGACAGCGGGAAGGGGAGAGACCCAGTACTTC,CATSDRTAGRGETQYF
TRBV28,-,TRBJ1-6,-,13,TGTGCCAGCAGTTGGCAGGCCGGGACACACCTCCACTTT,CASSWQAGTHLHF
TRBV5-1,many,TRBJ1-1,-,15,TGCGCCAGCAGCCCGGATACAGGGATTGAGACTGAAGCTTTCTTT,CASSPDTGIETEAFF
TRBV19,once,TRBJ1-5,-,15,TGTGCCATTAGTATCCATGACAGCCAGAATCAGCCCCAGCATTTT,CAISIHDSQNQPQHF
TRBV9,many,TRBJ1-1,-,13,TGTGCCAGCAGCGTAGAACCCGGGACTGAAGCTTTCTTT,CASSVEPGTEAFF